The 14 T cell receptor beta chains below were found in one sample sequenced in a study of T cell repertoires in cytomegalovirus infection. TCRdb used MiXCR to reprocess the reads, holding one entry per CDR3 protein. The sample consists of 300,000 to 400,000 distinct CDR3 sequences, around a quarter of them appearing once. No antigen has been identified for these receptors. The material sequenced was cultured PBMCs, taken from culture after CMV antigen stimulation. Receptor source: a human donor in good health (CMV status not recorded). Some clones in this sample may be carry-over from other donors' samples.

The chain uses TRBV6-2 or TRBV6-3 and TRBJ2-2, with D possibly being TRBD2 (7 bases). Germline V gene lookup returns CDR1 MNHEY and CDR2 SVGEGT. Between the trimmed V and J ends, which lost 6 bases and 5 bases, there was a span of 16 bases. The CDR3 length is 15 residues. DNA for the CDR3: TGTGCCAGCAGAACGGGGGGCGCGAGGACCGGGGAGCTGTTTTTT. Its protein is CASRTGGARTGELFF.

This sequence joins TRBV20-1 and TRBJ2-1, with 8 bases fitting TRBD2. Germline CDR1 reads DFQATT; CDR2 reads SNEGSKA (reference sequence). The length of the CDR3 is 19 residues. J gave up 0 bases and V 2 bases, and 15 bases lay outside the gene matches. CDR3 nucleotide sequence: TGCAGTGCTAGAATTGTCGGACTAGCACGAGAGAGCTCCTACAATGAGCAGTTCTTC. This gives the protein CSARIVGLARESSYNEQFF.

The chain links TRBV6-2 or TRBV6-3 to TRBJ2-3; D is uncertain. Germline V gene data show CDR1 as MNHEY and CDR2 as SVGEGT. The CDR3 is made up of 14 amino acids. The V gene lost 6 bases and the J gene lost 3 bases, with 13 bases spanning the gap. The CDR3 coding sequence is TGTGCCAGCAGCCTACGTCCAGCTACAGATACGCAGTATTTT. Encoded protein: CASSLRPATDTQYF.

The sample holds a few counts of this clonotype. An end of the junction does not agree with germline; a read error may underlie this. V gene TRBV5-1 combines with J gene TRBJ2-1; perhaps TRBD1 as D (6 bases). The CDR3 extends over 16 amino acids. Germline loops: CDR1 SGHRS, CDR2 YFSETQ. This CDR3 is CATSPGTSLAYNEQFF. The DNA of the CDR3 is TGCGCCACCAGCCCCGGGACATCCCTTGCCTACAATGAGCAGTTCTTC.

This chain connects TRBV5-6 to TRBJ2-1; a weak D match, TRBD2 (5 bases). The CDR3 spans 13 residues. V lost 4 bases and J 4 bases, leaving 9 bases between the germline ends. The germline CDR1 and CDR2 sequences are SGHDT and YYEEEE. CDR3 sequence: CASSPRGYNEQFF. Written as DNA, the CDR3 is TGTGCCAGCAGCCCCCGGGGTTACAATGAGCAGTTCTTC.

The rearrangement joins TRBV25-1 to TRBJ2-1; 7 nucleotides line up with TRBD2. The CDR3 extends over 18 amino acids. Germline V gives CDR1 MGHDK, CDR2 SYGVNS. V was pared by 7 bases and J by 0 bases, with 15 bases of the junction left unmatched. The CDR3 coding sequence is TGTGCCAGCACCAGTAGGCCTAGCGGACTCAGCTCCTACAATGAGCAGTTCTTC. Residues: CASTSRPSGLSSYNEQFF.

CDR3 loop: CASSQTGALYGYTF. In DNA form, the CDR3 reads TGCGCCAGCAGCCAAACAGGGGCCCTCTATGGCTACACCTTC. V and J are TRBV4-3 and TRBJ1-2, with 7 bases matching TRBD1. Germline trimming cut 2 bases from V and 4 bases from J; bases unmatched to any gene: 4. The CDR3 contains 14 residues. Germline assignment: CDR1 LGHNA and CDR2 YSLEER.

The V and J genes are TRBV20-1 and TRBJ2-1, with D perhaps being TRBD1 or TRBD2 (6 bases each). The CDR3 runs to 14 residues. Trimming removed 3 bases at V and 2 bases at J, with 11 bases between. Germline assignment: CDR1 DFQATT and CDR2 SNEGSKA (reference sequence). CDR3 nucleotides: TGCAGTGCTAGTGGGGGCGGGGCCTACAATGAGCAGTTCTTC. The encoded protein is CSASGGGAYNEQFF.

This clonotype was seen many times. The chain uses TRBV6-2 or TRBV6-3 and TRBJ2-1; TRBD2 matches 9 bases. Germline trimming cut 5 bases from V and 7 bases from J; bases unmatched to any gene: 3. The CDR3 extends over 13 amino acids. CDR1 and CDR2 from the germline V gene are MNHEY and SVGEGT. The CDR3 here is CASSQRGDNEQFF. CDR3 in DNA: TGTGCCAGCAGTCAGCGGGGGGATAATGAGCAGTTCTTC.

V usage is TRBV20-1 and J usage is TRBJ2-1; 8 nucleotides line up with TRBD2. The CDR3 runs 15 residues. Germline CDR1 reads DFQATT; CDR2 reads SNEGSKA (reference sequence). After removal of 6 bases from V and 10 bases from J, the junction contained 17 bases not matched to a gene. As DNA, the CDR3 is TGCAGTGCCGGCACAACTAGCGGATACCCACGGGAGCAGTTCTTC. Translating gives CSAGTTSGYPREQFF.

The chain combines TRBV19 with TRBJ2-1; possibly TRBD1 for D (6 bases). The V gene lost 5 bases and the J gene lost 5 bases, with 13 bases spanning the gap. The CDR3 runs to 14 residues. Germline V lookup: CDR1 LNHDA, CDR2 SQIVND (reference sequence). CDR3 protein: CASSSQRDNNEQFF. DNA of the CDR3: TGTGCCAGTAGTTCCCAAAGGGACAACAATGAGCAGTTCTTC.

This clonotype was recorded at least ten times. The gene calls are TRBV7-2 and TRBJ2-3; either TRBD1 or TRBD2 may fit D (7 bases each). CDR1 is SGHTA and CDR2 is FQGNSA in the germline V gene. Trimming stripped 3 bases from V and 0 bases from J, with 16 bases between. The CDR3 totals 17 residues. CDR3 sequence: CASSFLSGGGSTDTQYF. CDR3 sequence (DNA): TGTGCCAGCAGCTTTCTATCAGGGGGGGGGAGCACAGATACGCAGTATTTT.

With respect to this clonotype: This may be a read error, as it is one base from a much larger clone. V and J are TRBV11-2 and TRBJ1-4, with TRBD1 matching over 7 bases. Germline V lookup: CDR1 SGHAT, CDR2 FQNNGV. CDR3 length: 15 amino acids. CDR3 in DNA: TGTGCCAGCGCCTATCGGGGGACAGTTAATGAAAAACCGTTTTTT. Its protein product is CASAYRGTVNEKPFF. Together with reference TRBV11-2 and TRBJ1-4, the CDR3 gives the full variable domain: EAGVAQSPRYKIIEKRQSVAFWCNPISGHATLYWYQQILGQGPKLLIQFQNNGVVDDSQLPKDRFSAERLKGVDSTLKIQPAKLEDSAVYLCASAYRGTVNEKPFFGSGTQLSVL.

CDR3 sequence reads: CASSDPWYTEAFF. As DNA, the CDR3 is TGTGCCAGCAGCGACCCTTGGTACACTGAAGCTTTCTTT. The chain uses TRBV5-4 and TRBJ1-1, with D unclear. Germline assignment: CDR1 SGHNT and CDR2 YYREEE (reference sequence). V lost 4 bases and J lost 3, with 10 bases in between. This CDR3 is built from 13 residues.